This is a list of T cell receptor beta chains from one sample in a study of vaccination effects on CD4 cells after COVID-19. These receptors are not linked to any known antigen. Sequencing used immunoSEQ multiplex PCR; TCRdb keeps in-frame clones, though not all of them. The table shows 55,000 to 80,000 clones, with roughly three quarters occurring only once. Sequences were derived from CD4+ T cells from PBMCs cultured with HCoV-OC43 spike peptides, sampled before COVID-19 vaccination. Every receptor here comes from a human donor who received a COVID-19 vaccine. CDR3s include the opening cysteine and the closing phenylalanine or tryptophan. D genes are given only for firm matches. Some rows mark clone size as missing; the rest say once, few, many or name a class of expanded clone.

v_call: TRBV9
j_call: TRBJ2-3
d_call: TRBD2
clone_size: -
cdr3_aa: CASSVVTSGVDTQYF
cdr3_nt: TGTGCCAGCAGCGTAGTTACTAGCGGGGTTGATACGCAGTATTTT

v_call: TRBV4-2
j_call: TRBJ2-2
d_call: -
clone_size: -
cdr3_aa: CASSQVGGGTGELFF
cdr3_nt: TGTGCCAGCAGCCAGGTTGGGGGCGGCACCGGGGAGCTGTTTTTT

v_call: TRBV6-1
j_call: TRBJ1-4
d_call: -
clone_size: -
cdr3_aa: CASSDSHSREEKLFF
cdr3_nt: TGTGCCAGCAGTGATTCGCACTCCCGGGAGGAAAAACTGTTTTTT

v_call: TRBV7-3
j_call: TRBJ2-2
d_call: -
clone_size: -
cdr3_aa: CASSPLRAGELFF
cdr3_nt: TGTGCCAGCAGCCCCCTAAGGGCCGGGGAGCTGTTTTTT

v_call: TRBV27
j_call: TRBJ1-1
d_call: -
clone_size: -
cdr3_aa: CASSSLRRLNTEAFF
cdr3_nt: TGTGCCAGCAGTTCCCTCCGTCGACTGAACACTGAAGCTTTCTTT

v_call: TRBV29-1
j_call: TRBJ1-2
d_call: TRBD1
clone_size: once
cdr3_aa: CSVVSDGRGVFNYGYTF
cdr3_nt: TGCAGCGTTGTCTCGGACGGCAGGGGGGTTTTTAACTATGGCTACACCTTC

v_call: TRBV25-1
j_call: TRBJ1-1
d_call: -
clone_size: once
cdr3_aa: CASSEYGLKGTEAFF
cdr3_nt: TGTGCCAGCAGTGAATATGGGCTCAAAGGTACTGAAGCTTTCTTT

v_call: TRBV7-9
j_call: TRBJ2-3
d_call: TRBD1
clone_size: -
cdr3_aa: CASSLGQGGDTQYF
cdr3_nt: TGTGCCAGCAGCCTCGGACAGGGAGGAGATACGCAGTATTTT

v_call: TRBV11-2
j_call: TRBJ2-5
d_call: TRBD2
clone_size: -
cdr3_aa: CASSPGLAGGRETQYF
cdr3_nt: TGTGCCAGCAGCCCTGGACTAGCGGGGGGGCGGGAGACCCAGTACTTC

v_call: TRBV5-4
j_call: TRBJ2-2
d_call: -
clone_size: few
cdr3_aa: CASSPDANTGELFF
cdr3_nt: TGTGCCAGCAGCCCGGACGCGAACACCGGGGAGCTGTTTTTT

v_call: TRBV4-3
j_call: TRBJ2-5
d_call: TRBD1
clone_size: once
cdr3_aa: CASSQDLIQGGMGRETQYF
cdr3_nt: TGCGCCAGCAGCCAAGATCTGATACAGGGGGGTATGGGTAGAGAGACCCAGTACTTC

v_call: TRBV19
j_call: TRBJ2-3
d_call: -
clone_size: -
cdr3_aa: CASSMGPGSGFTDTQYF
cdr3_nt: TGTGCCAGTAGTATGGGCCCAGGCAGCGGGTTCACAGATACGCAGTATTTT

v_call: TRBV6-1
j_call: TRBJ1-2
d_call: -
clone_size: -
cdr3_aa: CASSEVWGGNYGYTF
cdr3_nt: TGTGCCAGCAGTGAAGTATGGGGCGGGAACTATGGCTACACCTTC

v_call: TRBV19
j_call: TRBJ1-1
d_call: -
clone_size: -
cdr3_aa: CASSIVIGQRMNTEAFF
cdr3_nt: TGTGCCAGTAGTATAGTGATTGGACAGCGCATGAACACTGAAGCTTTCTTT